The clone carrying this T cell receptor (beta chain) was seen only a few times. TCRdb's table, derived via immunoSEQ multiplex PCR, lists solely in-frame clones and lacks some. Of under 20,000 clones listed, nearly 70% were seen once; the top ten hold about 13%. The source of the sample is a study of OX40 agonist ivuxolimab in advanced cancers. V lost 7 bases, J lost 5 bases, and 18 bases lay in between. From germline, CDR1 is MNHEY and CDR2 SMNVEV (reference sequence). There are 15 residues in the CDR3. The origin of this receptor is an adult with an advanced solid tumor such as melanoma, head and neck, liver or kidney cancer. The sequencing used CD4+ or CD8+ T cells sorted from blood, collected in a trial of the OX40 agonist ivuxolimab. This rearrangement joins TRBV27 to TRBJ2-1; D could derive from TRBD1 or TRBD2 (5 bases each). This CDR3 reads CASNDRPPGDNEQFF. The CDR3, as DNA: TGTGCCAGCAATGACAGACCCCCCGGGGACAATGAGCAGTTCTTC.